The 28 T cell receptor beta chains listed next were all sequenced from one sample in a study of blood T cells in healthy people across ages. A second about 7 to 12 cycle PCR used barcoded and J-beta primers. TCRdb reprocessed the 5' RACE reads via MiXCR and lists one record per CDR3 protein. This table has 1.5 million to 1.8 million distinct CDR3 sequences, 40% to 45% appearing once. Sequencing was carried out using blood. Every receptor here comes from a woman younger than 35 in good health.

In this sample, this clonotype turned up many times. J is TRBJ1-2 and V is TRBV5-6; D gene ambiguous. The CDR3 extends over 13 amino acids. Trimming shortened V by 1 base and J by 4 bases, and 8 bases separated the two germline ends. Germline CDR1 is SGHDT and CDR2 is YYEEEE. The CDR3 nucleotides read TGTGCCAGCAGCTTGAGACTCATCTATGGCTACACCTTC. Protein: CASSLRLIYGYTF.

CDR3 region: CASTRPTGTSEQETQYF. Written as DNA, the CDR3 is TGTGCCAGCACAAGACCCACCGGGACTAGCGAACAAGAGACCCAGTACTTC. V gene TRBV25-1 combines with J gene TRBJ2-5; TRBD2 aligns across 10 bases. J lost 2 bases, V lost 7 bases, and 13 bases had no gene match. CDR1 and CDR2 from the germline V gene are MGHDK and SYGVNS. The CDR3 sequence is 17 residues long.

Details on this clonotype: This may be a read error: a much more frequent sequence differs by one nucleotide. The CDR3 nucleotides are TGCGCCAGCAGCCAAGATGTGGGGGAGGGAGTCCACGAGCAGTACTTC. Translation gives CASSQDVGEGVHEQYF. The genes are TRBV4-3 and TRBJ2-7, with TRBD2 matching over 7 bases. The V and J ends lost 0 bases and 5 bases, in that order; junction bases with no gene match: 10. Looked up from germline, CDR1 is LGHNA and CDR2 is YSLEER. The CDR3 runs 16 residues.

The rearrangement links TRBV12-3 or TRBV12-4 to TRBJ2-4; D not certain. The V end was cut by 1 base, the J end by 1 base, with 8 bases between. This CDR3 contains 15 residues. In DNA form, the CDR3 reads TGTGCCAGCAGTTTAGGCCCGGAGGCCAAAAACATTCAGTACTTC. It translates to CASSLGPEAKNIQYF.

The chain couples TRBV20-1 to TRBJ2-1, with D possibly TRBD1 on 5 matching bases. The length of the CDR3 is 14 residues. Germline V gene data show CDR1 as DFQATT and CDR2 as SNEGSKA (reference sequence). V dropped 5 bases and J dropped 6 bases, with 17 bases sitting between them. In nucleotides, the CDR3 is TGCAGTGCTCCACAGGCTGAAATTTTCAATGAGCAGTTCTTC. Encoded protein: CSAPQAEIFNEQFF.

This clonotype was found a few times. The J gene is TRBJ1-2, the V gene TRBV21-1. TRBV21-1 is termed a pseudogene. The CDR3 is 13 residues long. Written as DNA, the CDR3 is TGTGCCAGCAGCAAAGGGCAGGACTATGGCTACACCTTC. This gives the protein CASSKGQDYGYTF.

In this sample, this clonotype turned up many times. The chain couples TRBV10-3 to TRBJ2-1; no reliable D call. Germline lookup yields CDR1 ENHRY and CDR2 SYGVKD. CDR3 size: 13 residues. Trimming removed 3 bases at V and 1 base at J, with 4 bases between. CDR3 region: CAISDRSYNEQFF. CDR3 in DNA: TGTGCCATCAGTGATCGATCCTACAATGAGCAGTTCTTC.

The chain uses TRBV6-2 or TRBV6-3 and TRBJ2-1, with a possible D match to TRBD2 (5 bases). V lost 5 bases and J lost 12, with 14 bases in between. The CDR3 length is 12 residues. The germline CDR1 and CDR2 sequences are MNHEY and SVGEGT. The CDR3 DNA sequence: TGTGCCAGCAGTCGAATTGAGGGTGGGCAGTTCTTC. As protein: CASSRIEGGQFF.

The rearrangement joins TRBV7-2 to TRBJ2-3, with 9 bases aligning to TRBD2. Germline CDR1 and CDR2: SGHTA and FQGNSA. Trimming at V came to 0 bases and at J to 5 bases, leaving 9 bases not matched to a gene. This CDR3 is built from 17 residues. CDR3 in amino acids: CASSLANLAGAVDTQYF. CDR3 DNA sequence: TGTGCCAGCAGCTTAGCTAACTTAGCGGGAGCCGTAGATACGCAGTATTTT.

The chain couples TRBV6-5 to TRBJ1-4; D is possibly TRBD1 (6 bases). This CDR3 contains 15 residues. Trimming took 0 bases from V and 14 from J, leaving 19 bases between them. The germline V gene encodes CDR1 MNHEY and CDR2 SVGAGI. In DNA form, the CDR3 reads TGTGCCAGCAGTTACTCCGGGGGCCAGTTTTCAAGCCTGTTTTTT. This codes for CASSYSGGQFSSLFF.

The chain links TRBV29-1 to TRBJ2-1; no clear D. This CDR3 has 12 residues. Trimming cost V 4 bases and J 10 bases, with 14 bases left between them. From germline, CDR1 is SQVTM and CDR2 ANQGSEA. The CDR3 DNA is TGCAGCGTTGCGGCCGTAGGCTACGAGCAGTTCTTC. It yields the protein CSVAAVGYEQFF.

V and J are TRBV10-1 and TRBJ2-7; 8 bases align to TRBD1. CDR1 is WNHNN and CDR2 is SYGVQD in the germline V gene (reference sequence). With V trimmed by 2 bases and J by 5 bases, 14 bases remained unmatched. This CDR3 has 17 amino acids. In DNA, the CDR3 is TGCGCCAGCAGTGAGACTCCTACCGGACAGGGTTTCAACGAGCAGTACTTC. Its protein product is CASSETPTGQGFNEQYF.

This clonotype was detected only a few times. The J gene is TRBJ1-1, the V gene TRBV5-6, with 7 bases identical to TRBD1. After removal of 4 bases from V and 5 bases from J, the junction contained 8 bases not matched to a gene. This CDR3 has 14 residues. Germline V gene lookup returns CDR1 SGHDT and CDR2 YYEEEE. CDR3 region: CASSRQGFWTEAFF. Written as DNA, the CDR3 is TGTGCCAGCAGCAGACAGGGTTTTTGGACTGAAGCTTTCTTT.

V and J are TRBV12-3 or TRBV12-4 and TRBJ1-1; D unresolved. The CDR3 extends over 13 amino acids. V was trimmed by 7 bases and J by 8 bases, leaving 17 bases between them. CDR3: CASTYRWGGEAFF. The CDR3 bases are TGTGCCAGCACCTATAGATGGGGAGGGGAAGCTTTCTTT.

This chain joins TRBV12-3 or TRBV12-4 and TRBJ1-1, with D unclear. Deletions cut 1 base from V and 10 bases from J, with 22 bases between. There are 16 residues in the CDR3. CDR3 protein: CASSLGWAVGLSGAFF. DNA of the CDR3: TGTGCCAGCAGTTTAGGTTGGGCGGTTGGATTATCTGGAGCTTTCTTT.

The chain carries TRBV7-9 and TRBJ1-6; D perhaps matches TRBD1 (5 bases). Germline V gene data show CDR1 as SEHNR and CDR2 as FQNEAQ (reference sequence). Trimming left V 5 bases short and J 4 bases short, with 12 bases between. The CDR3 length is 15 residues. CDR3 nucleotides: TGTGCCAGCAGCCCTGGGGACGGATATAATTCACCCCTCCACTTT. Translating gives CASSPGDGYNSPLHF. The whole variable domain, remainder taken from reference TRBV7-9 and TRBJ1-6, is DTGVSQNPRHKITKRGQNVTFRCDPISEHNRLYWYRQTLGQGPEFLTYFQNEAQLEKSRLLSDRFSAERPKGSFSTLEIQRTEQGDSAMYLCASSPGDGYNSPLHFGNGTRLTVT.

In its sample, this clonotype was seen many times. The J gene is TRBJ2-3, the V gene TRBV4-3; no clear D gene. Germline CDR1 LGHNA, CDR2 YSLEER. V dropped 1 base and J dropped 0 bases, with 5 bases sitting between them. This CDR3 has 14 residues. CDR3 sequence reads: CASSQGYSTDTQYF. The DNA of the CDR3 is TGCGCCAGCAGCCAAGGATATAGCACAGATACGCAGTATTTT.

This clonotype was detected only a few times. The chain uses TRBV7-9 and TRBJ2-1; D gene ambiguous. The CDR3 runs 15 residues. The germline gives CDR1 SEHNR, CDR2 FQNEAQ (reference sequence). V was pared by 1 base and J by 8 bases, with 15 bases between. Written as DNA, the CDR3 is TGTGCCAGCAGCTTAGGGCCCCCGGTCCTAGATGAGCAGTTCTTC. It translates to CASSLGPPVLDEQFF.

This clonotype has a handful of counts. J is TRBJ2-7 and V is TRBV7-9, with a tentative D call TRBD1 (5 bases). Germline CDR1 reads SEHNR; CDR2 reads FQNEAQ (reference sequence). The CDR3 contains 15 residues. Trimming stripped 5 bases from V and 2 bases from J, with 16 bases between. CDR3 loop: CASSPFPGSAYEQYF. The CDR3 DNA reads TGTGCCAGCAGCCCCTTCCCAGGGTCAGCCTACGAGCAGTACTTC.

The J gene is TRBJ1-2, the V gene TRBV28; TRBD1 matches at 11 bases. Germline CDR1 MDHEN, CDR2 SYDVKM. This CDR3 spans 17 amino acids. With 5 bases clipped from V and 0 bases from J, the junction kept 8 bases outside the gene matches. CDR3 loop: CASSPGQGVPSNYGYTF. Written as DNA, the CDR3 is TGTGCCAGCAGTCCGGGACAGGGGGTACCCTCTAACTATGGCTACACCTTC.

V gene TRBV10-3 combines with J gene TRBJ2-3; D is perhaps TRBD1 (5 bases). Deletions cut 0 bases from V and 3 bases from J, with 13 bases between. The CDR3 contains 16 residues. Germline assignment: CDR1 ENHRY and CDR2 SYGVKD. In DNA, the CDR3 is TGTGCCATCAGTGAGTCGATTCAGGGATCGACAGATACGCAGTATTTT. Translated, it gives CAISESIQGSTDTQYF.

A note on this clonotype: A read error is possible here, since a much larger clone lies one base away. The chain recombines TRBV12-3 or TRBV12-4 with TRBJ2-3; 8 bases are a match to TRBD2. There are 13 residues in the CDR3. V lost 5 bases, J lost 6 bases, and 4 bases stayed unmatched. The CDR3 nucleotides are TGTGCCAGCAGTGGTAGCGGGGCGGATACGCAGTATTTT. Its translation: CASSGSGADTQYF.

With regard to this clonotype: The junction and the germline gene differ at one end; a read error may be behind it. The J gene is TRBJ2-5, the V gene TRBV7-8, with D possibly being TRBD2 (6 bases). The germline V gene has CDR1 SGHVS and CDR2 FQNEAQ. This CDR3 contains 12 residues. CDR3 in DNA: TGTGCCGGCAGCCCAACTGACAGCGGGCAGTACTTC. It codes for CAGSPTDSGQYF.

CDR3 amino acids: CASSPLAGASSYNEQYF. CDR3 sequence (DNA): TGCGCCAGCAGTCCGCTAGCGGGAGCTAGCTCCTACAATGAGCAGTACTTC. The chain joins TRBV5-1 to TRBJ2-1; TRBD2 agrees at 10 bases. The last part of the DNA fits TRBJ2-7 better; the J call may be wrong. This CDR3 region has 17 residues. Germline CDR1 is SGHRS and CDR2 is YFSETQ.

This chain connects TRBV2 to TRBJ2-1, with 9 nucleotides matching TRBD2. The better agreement between TRBJ2-7 and the DNA end casts doubt on the J call. The CDR3 runs to 13 residues. Per the germline V gene, CDR1 is SNHLY and CDR2 is FYNNEI. The CDR3 sequence is CATSGGWYNEQYF. The CDR3 DNA is TGTGCCACGAGCGGGGGGTGGTACAATGAGCAGTACTTC.

This chain joins TRBV7-2 and TRBJ2-1; tentative D call: TRBD2 (6 bases). This CDR3 spans 14 amino acids. V was trimmed by 4 bases and J by 4 bases, leaving 11 bases between them. In germline, CDR1 is SGHTA, CDR2 FQGNSA. The CDR3 nucleotides read TGTGCCAGCAGCTGGGGAGGACTTTACAATGAGCAGTTCTTC. It codes for CASSWGGLYNEQFF.

This chain uses TRBV29-1 with TRBJ2-1; D tentatively fits TRBD1 or TRBD2 (5 bases each). This CDR3 is built from 11 residues. The germline V gene has CDR1 SQVTM and CDR2 ANQGSEA. V was pared by 7 bases and J by 8 bases, with 12 bases between. The CDR3 region has the DNA TGCAGCGCTGACCGGGGCGATGAGCAGTTCTTC. This gives the protein CSADRGDEQFF.

The chain recombines TRBV6-5 with TRBJ1-2; tentative D call: TRBD1 (6 bases). This CDR3 contains 16 residues. V lost 6 bases and J 3 bases, leaving 20 bases between the germline ends. The germline V gene encodes CDR1 MNHEY and CDR2 SVGAGI. The CDR3 loop is CASSSLPQTGYYGYTF. The CDR3 coding sequence is TGTGCCAGCAGCTCCCTACCCCAGACAGGATACTATGGCTACACCTTC.